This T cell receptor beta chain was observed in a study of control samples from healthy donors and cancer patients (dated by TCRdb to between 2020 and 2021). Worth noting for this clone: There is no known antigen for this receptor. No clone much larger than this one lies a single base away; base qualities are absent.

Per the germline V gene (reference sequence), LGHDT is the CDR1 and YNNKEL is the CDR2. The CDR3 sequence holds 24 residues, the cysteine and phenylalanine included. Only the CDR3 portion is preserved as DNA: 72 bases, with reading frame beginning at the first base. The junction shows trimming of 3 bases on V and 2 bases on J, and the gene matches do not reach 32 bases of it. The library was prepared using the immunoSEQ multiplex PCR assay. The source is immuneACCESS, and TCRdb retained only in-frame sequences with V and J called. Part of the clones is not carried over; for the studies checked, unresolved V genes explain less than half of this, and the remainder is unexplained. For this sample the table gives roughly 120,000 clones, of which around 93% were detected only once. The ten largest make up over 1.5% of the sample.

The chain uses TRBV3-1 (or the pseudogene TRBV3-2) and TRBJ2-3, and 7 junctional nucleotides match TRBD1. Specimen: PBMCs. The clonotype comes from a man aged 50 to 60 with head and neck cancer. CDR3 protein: CASSHQGQDTVWGRRSQTTDTQYF. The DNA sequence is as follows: TGTGCCAGCAGCCACCAAGGACAGGACACAGTTTGGGGACGGCGGAGTCAAACCACAGATACGCAGTATTTT.